Following are 19 T cell receptor beta chains from one sample sequenced in a study of T-cell reconstitution after alpha-beta-depleted transplantation in children. The authors prepared the TCRbeta library with unique molecular identifiers. From the PCR reads, TCRdb called clonotypes with MiXCR, one entry per CDR3 protein. This table holds about 610,000 distinct CDR3 sequences, about 10% found once. The specimen comprised PBMCs from the stem cell graft donor, sampled from the stem cell graft. These receptors were taken from a human donor who donated a stem cell graft to a child with acute myeloid leukemia.

This clonotype was picked up a small number of times. This chain links TRBV30 with TRBJ2-1, with D possibly being TRBD2 (5 bases). The germline gives CDR1 GTSNPN, CDR2 SVGIG (reference sequence). The length of the CDR3 is 11 residues. V shed 3 bases and J shed 15 bases, with 15 bases lying between them. CDR3 protein: CAWRVGVALFF. The CDR3 region has the DNA TGTGCCTGGAGGGTGGGAGTGGCTTTGTTCTTC. The full variable domain, completed using reference TRBV30 and TRBJ2-1, is SQTIHQWPATLVQPVGSPLSLECTVEGTSNPNLYWYRQAAGRGLQLLFYSVGIGQISSEVPQNLSASRPQDRQFILSSKKLLLSDSGFYLCAWRVGVALFFGPGTRLTVL.

At least ten counts were recorded for this clonotype. This chain links TRBV21-1 with TRBJ2-3; TRBD2 is the table's D call and was not checked against the DNA. TRBV21-1 is deemed a pseudogene. The CDR3 is 15 amino acids. The CDR3 DNA reads as TGTGCCAGCAGCAAAGATACTAGCGCTACAGATACGCAGTATTTT. Protein product: CASSKDTSATDTQYF.

This clonotype was seen more than once but under ten times. This chain links TRBV20-1 with TRBJ2-7; TRBD2 matches at 14 bases. The CDR3 runs 15 residues. Germline V gene data show CDR1 as DFQATT and CDR2 as SNEGSKA (reference sequence). The trim removed 0 bases at V and 5 bases at J, leaving 3 bases unmatched. The DNA for the CDR3 is TGCAGTGCTAGAGAGGGGACTAGCGGGAGAAACGAGCAGTACTTC. It codes for CSAREGTSGRNEQYF.

The chain has TRBV12-3 or TRBV12-4 and TRBJ2-1; D is unresolved. V was trimmed by 6 bases and J by 1 base, leaving 16 bases between them. The CDR3 runs to 16 residues. CDR3 coding DNA: TGTGCCAGCAGCTCCCCAGCACACGGGTCCTACAATGAGCAGTTCTTC. Translating it yields CASSSPAHGSYNEQFF.

In DNA form, the CDR3 reads TGTGCCAGCAGCTTATTCCTATCGGGACAGGGGGCCGAGCAGTACTTC. It translates to CASSLFLSGQGAEQYF. The genes are TRBV7-9 and TRBJ2-7; 12 bases are shared with TRBD1. The V segment lost 2 bases and the J segment 6 bases; nucleotides outside the gene matches: 8. Germline values: CDR1 SEHNR, CDR2 FQNEAQ (reference sequence). The CDR3 is made up of 16 amino acids.

This clonotype was counted between two and nine times. The CDR3 bases are TGCGCCAGCAGCCGCGGGACAGGGGAAGGTGGTGAGCAGTTCTTC. It translates to CASSRGTGEGGEQFF. The chain links TRBV4-3 to TRBJ2-1; TRBD1 agrees at 10 bases. Germline V lookup: CDR1 LGHNA, CDR2 YSLEER. V lost 4 bases and J lost 9; bases outside the gene matches: 9. The CDR3 runs 15 residues.

This clonotype was counted only a few times. The chain employs TRBV20-1 and TRBJ2-1; D unresolved. This CDR3 spans 12 amino acids. V lost 0 bases and J lost 12, with 12 bases in between. CDR1 and CDR2 from the germline V gene are DFQATT and SNEGSKA (reference sequence). The CDR3, as DNA: TGCAGTGCTAGAGATCCGTCGTCGTCGCAGTTCTTC. Residues: CSARDPSSSQFF.

The chain uses TRBV29-1 and TRBJ2-3; 10 bases are shared with TRBD2. Unmatched junction bases numbered 3, after V lost 6 bases and J lost 0 bases. From germline, CDR1 is SQVTM and CDR2 ANQGSEA. The CDR3 sequence is 14 residues long. CDR3 sequence reads: CSVLAGVSTDTQYF. CDR3 bases: TGCAGCGTCCTAGCGGGAGTTAGCACAGATACGCAGTATTTT.

This clonotype was counted a few times. The chain combines TRBV7-2 with TRBJ2-1; D is undetermined. Germline V gene data show CDR1 as SGHTA and CDR2 as FQGNSA. This CDR3 region has 16 residues. Trimming shortened V by 4 bases and J by 3 bases, and 16 bases separated the two germline ends. The CDR3: CASSSVPWRYYNEQFF. The CDR3 DNA sequence: TGTGCCAGCAGCTCCGTACCCTGGCGGTACTACAATGAGCAGTTCTTC.

This clonotype has a handful of counts. This chain joins TRBV29-1 and TRBJ2-7; 7 bases match TRBD1. V trimming: 6 bases; J trimming: 6 bases; junction bases outside the gene matches: 8. CDR1 and CDR2 (germline): SQVTM, ANQGSEA. The CDR3 spans 12 residues. The CDR3 DNA follows: TGCAGCGTCCTAGGGGGCAGGGGCGAGCAGTACTTC. It codes for CSVLGGRGEQYF.

In its sample, this clonotype was seen many times. The chain has TRBV6-5 and TRBJ2-5, with a tentative D call TRBD1 (6 bases). The CDR3 runs to 19 residues. Germline loops: CDR1 MNHEY, CDR2 SVGAGI. The ends were cut back, 0 bases at V and 1 base at J, with 21 bases in the middle. The CDR3 nucleotides read TGTGCCAGCAGTTACTCCTCGCCCCGACAGGTCGGGGCCCAAGAGACCCAGTACTTC. This translates into CASSYSSPRQVGAQETQYF.

The rearrangement joins TRBV3-1 to TRBJ2-5, with D hard to call. This CDR3 has 14 amino acids. The V and J ends lost 2 bases and 2 bases respectively, with 9 bases between them. The germline V gene has CDR1 LGHDT and CDR2 YNNKEL (reference sequence). Written as DNA, the CDR3 is TGTGCCAGCAGCCAATTACAGAAACAAGAGACCCAGTACTTC. Translating it yields CASSQLQKQETQYF.

This clonotype was counted a few times. The chain combines TRBV10-3 with TRBJ2-3; D remains unclear. Looked up from germline, CDR1 is ENHRY and CDR2 is SYGVKD. Trimming left V 2 bases short and J 0 bases short, with 15 bases between. The CDR3 spans 17 residues. The CDR3 sequence is CAISEPTARLSTDTQYF. CDR3 bases: TGTGCCATCAGTGAGCCCACCGCTCGGCTGAGCACAGATACGCAGTATTTT.

The chain employs TRBV12-3 or TRBV12-4 and TRBJ2-7; D gene uncertain. V was clipped by 5 bases and J by 7 bases, with 12 bases between them. The CDR3 has 12 amino acids. The CDR3 nucleotides read TGTGCCAGCAGTCCATCTCTGGGGGAGCAGTACTTC. It codes for CASSPSLGEQYF.

The chain combines TRBV20-1 with TRBJ2-2; TRBD2 agrees at 11 bases. This CDR3 comprises 16 residues. CDR1 is DFQATT, CDR2 SNEGSKA, per germline (reference sequence). After removal of 2 bases from V and 3 bases from J, the junction contained 5 bases not matched to a gene. The CDR3 spells CSARHSGRVDTGELFF. CDR3 coding DNA: TGCAGTGCTAGACATAGCGGGAGGGTTGACACCGGGGAGCTGTTTTTT.

This clonotype was recorded many times. V gene TRBV7-2 combines with J gene TRBJ2-7; no firm D call. Germline V gene data show CDR1 as SGHTA and CDR2 as FQGNSA. Between the trimmed V and J ends, which lost 1 base and 3 bases, there was a span of 4 bases. The CDR3 spans 12 residues. CDR3 DNA: TGTGCCAGCAGCTTAGAGCTCTACGAGCAGTACTTC. This encodes CASSLELYEQYF. Full variable domain (outside the CDR3, taken from reference TRBV7-2 and TRBJ2-7): GAGVSQSPSNKVTEKGKDVELRCDPISGHTALYWYRQSLGQGLEFLIYFQGNSAPDKSGLPSDRFSAERTGGSVSTLTIQRTQQEDSAVYLCASSLELYEQYFGPGTRLTVT.

This clonotype was counted a few times. The rearrangement uses TRBV7-3 and TRBJ2-1, with 13 bases lining up with TRBD2. Germline-derived CDR1 and CDR2 are SGHTA and FQGTGA. The CDR3 has 19 residues. V was pared by 0 bases and J by 4 bases, with 9 bases of the junction left unmatched. CDR3 nucleotide sequence: TGTGCCAGCAGCTTAACCCCTCCTCTGACTAGCGGGAGGTACAATGAGCAGTTCTTC. It translates to CASSLTPPLTSGRYNEQFF.

This clonotype was observed a handful of times. V gene TRBV20-1 combines with J gene TRBJ1-2; tentative D call: TRBD1 (6 bases). The CDR3 spans 13 residues. V was cut by 3 bases and J by 3 bases, with 11 bases left in between. Germline assignment: CDR1 DFQATT and CDR2 SNEGSKA (reference sequence). CDR3 loop: CSASPGGDYGYTF. DNA of the CDR3: TGCAGTGCTAGTCCCGGGGGCGACTATGGCTACACCTTC.

This clonotype was observed many times. This chain joins TRBV14 and TRBJ1-2; 9 bases agree with TRBD1. The ends lost 4 bases at V and 8 bases at J; junction bases unmatched: 8. The length of the CDR3 is 14 residues. Germline V gives CDR1 SGHDN, CDR2 FVKESK. The CDR3 sequence: CASSPRDRVWGYTF. DNA of the CDR3: TGTGCCAGCAGCCCCCGGGACAGGGTATGGGGCTACACCTTC. Using reference TRBV14 and TRBJ1-2 for the parts outside the CDR3, the full variable domain is EAGVTQFPSHSVIEKGQTVTLRCDPISGHDNLYWYRRVMGKEIKFLLHFVKESKQDESGMPNNRFLAERTGGTYSTLKVQPAELEDSGVYFCASSPRDRVWGYTFGSGTRLTVV.